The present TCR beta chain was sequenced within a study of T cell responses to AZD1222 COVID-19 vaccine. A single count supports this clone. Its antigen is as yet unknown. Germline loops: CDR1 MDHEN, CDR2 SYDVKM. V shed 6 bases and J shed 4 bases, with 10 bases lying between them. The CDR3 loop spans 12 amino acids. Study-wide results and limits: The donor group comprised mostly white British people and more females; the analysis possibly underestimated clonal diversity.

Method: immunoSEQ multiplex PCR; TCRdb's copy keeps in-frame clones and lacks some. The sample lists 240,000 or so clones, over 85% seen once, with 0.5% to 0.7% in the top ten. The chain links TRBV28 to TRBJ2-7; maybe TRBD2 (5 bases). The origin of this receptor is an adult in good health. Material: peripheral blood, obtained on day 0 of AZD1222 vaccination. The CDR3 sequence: CASSSREYEQYF. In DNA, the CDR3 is TGTGCCAGCAGCTCAAGGGAGTACGAGCAGTACTTC.